The T cell receptor beta chain described here comes from a study of cytomegalovirus exposure and HLA in healthy donors. The CDR3 spans 12 residues. Germline V lookup: CDR1 SQVTM, CDR2 ANQGSEA. V dropped 0 bases and J dropped 2 bases, with 3 bases sitting between them. As to this clone: No antigen is known for it.

Points from the study as a whole: In an earlier analysis, most TCR beta V segments were productive about 87% or about 30% of the time.

60 Vbeta and 13 Jbeta primers were used in PCR. Libraries were prepared by immunoSEQ multiplex PCR; TCRdb keeps only in-frame clonotypes and omits some of them. The table includes about 200,000 clones, roughly 80% detected once. Sequenced: PBMCs. The source of this sequence is a woman aged 30 to 39 in good health and CMV-seronegative. V usage is TRBV29-1 and J usage is TRBJ2-3, with no clear D. This CDR3 is CSVEEATDTQYF. CDR3 in DNA: TGCAGCGTTGAAGAAGCCACAGATACGCAGTATTTT.